Each of the 9 T cell receptor beta chains below was sequenced from the same sample in a study of cytomegalovirus exposure and HLA in healthy donors. The PCR contained 60 Vbeta and 13 Jbeta primers. Profiling relied on immunoSEQ multiplex PCR, and the TCRdb table lists in-frame clones only, not all of them. The sample has about 160,000 clones, 87% seen once. Sample: PBMCs. These TCRs come from a woman aged 25 to 39 in good health and CMV-seronegative.

The genes are TRBV27 and TRBJ2-7; 8 positions match TRBD1. V shed 6 bases and J 11 bases; nucleotides not matched to a gene: 15. CDR3 size: 14 residues. Germline-derived CDR1 and CDR2 are MNHEY and SMNVEV (reference sequence). The CDR3 is CASSQTWTGRKEYF. The DNA for the CDR3 is TGTGCCAGCAGCCAGACCTGGACAGGGCGGAAGGAGTACTTC.

The chain couples TRBV10-3 to TRBJ2-7, with a tentative D call TRBD2 (5 bases). With 3 bases removed from V and 0 bases from J, the gap between germline ends came to 9 bases. Germline values: CDR1 ENHRY, CDR2 SYGVKD. This CDR3 comprises 14 residues. CDR3 nucleotide sequence: TGTGCCATCAGTGATTCGGGGAGCTCCTACGAGCAGTACTTC. It encodes CAISDSGSSYEQYF.

The J gene is TRBJ2-7, the V gene TRBV20-1; 7 bases map to TRBD1. This CDR3 is 11 amino acids long. Germline-derived CDR1 and CDR2 are DFQATT and SNEGSKA (reference sequence). The trim removed 4 bases at V and 5 bases at J, leaving 2 bases unmatched. In nucleotides, the CDR3 is TGCAGTGCTAATACAGGGGACGAGCAGTACTTC. Its translation: CSANTGDEQYF.

V is TRBV7-9 and J is TRBJ1-4; D possibly corresponds to TRBD1 (5 bases). The CDR3 length is 17 residues. V was trimmed by 4 bases and J by 0 bases, leaving 15 bases between them. The germline V gene has CDR1 SEHNR and CDR2 FQNEAQ (reference sequence). The CDR3 here is CASSSDTRGATNEKLFF. CDR3 nucleotides: TGTGCCAGCAGCTCGGACACCAGAGGAGCAACTAATGAAAAACTGTTTTTT.

The chain recombines TRBV10-3 with TRBJ1-6, with D possibly matching TRBD1 (5 bases). From germline, CDR1 is ENHRY and CDR2 SYGVKD. V lost 11 bases and J 6 bases, leaving 14 bases between the germline ends. The CDR3 has 13 amino acids. The CDR3 loop is CAVRGEGNSPLHF. CDR3 bases: TGTGCCGTCCGGGGGGAGGGTAATTCACCCCTCCACTTT.

V is TRBV29-1 and J is TRBJ1-2, with 11 bases aligning to TRBD1. Germline lookup yields CDR1 SQVTM and CDR2 ANQGSEA. This CDR3 has 11 amino acids. The CDR3 DNA reads TGCGGGGGACAGGGGGGTGGTGGCTACACCTTC. This gives the protein CGGQGGGGYTF.

The chain combines TRBV7-2 with TRBJ1-1, with a tentative D call TRBD1 (6 bases). CDR1 is SGHTA, CDR2 FQGNSA, per germline. Trimming took off 0 bases at V and 4 bases at J, with 18 bases between the two ends. The CDR3 is 17 amino acids. As DNA, the CDR3 is TGTGCCAGCAGCTTAGCGGGCGGGGGGCGCGTCAGCACTGAAGCTTTCTTT. Translated: CASSLAGGGRVSTEAFF. Full variable domain (outside the CDR3, taken from reference TRBV7-2 and TRBJ1-1): GAGVSQSPSNKVTEKGKDVELRCDPISGHTALYWYRQSLGQGLEFLIYFQGNSAPDKSGLPSDRFSAERTGGSVSTLTIQRTQQEDSAVYLCASSLAGGGRVSTEAFFGQGTRLTVV.

This clone appeared once. This chain connects TRBV19 to TRBJ2-1, with D unclear. V lost 1 base, J lost 6 bases, and 10 bases lay in between. The CDR3 runs to 14 residues. The germline CDR1 and CDR2 sequences are LNHDA and SQIVND (reference sequence). This chain's CDR3 is CASSIVPIGNEQFF. The CDR3 DNA follows: TGTGCCAGTAGTATAGTTCCTATCGGCAATGAGCAGTTCTTC.

This chain connects TRBV7-8 to TRBJ2-4; a weak D match, TRBD2 (5 bases). Germline values: CDR1 SGHVS, CDR2 FQNEAQ. The CDR3 is 14 amino acids. Between the trimmed V and J ends, which lost 4 bases and 1 base, there was a span of 8 bases. The CDR3: CASSSREAKNIQYF. CDR3 nucleotide sequence: TGTGCCAGCAGCTCAAGGGAGGCCAAAAACATTCAGTACTTC. The variable domain in full, with the rest retrieved from reference TRBV7-8 and TRBJ2-4, is GAGVSQSPRYKVAKRGQDVALRCDPISGHVSLFWYQQALGQGPEFLTYFQNEAQLDKSGLPSDRFFAERPEGSVSTLKIQRTQQEDSAVYLCASSSREAKNIQYFGAGTRLSVL.